This TCR beta chain was profiled in a study of STAT5B mutations in CD4+ large granular lymphocyte leukemia. Whole-study results and caveats: Data were not HLA-matched across samples. No patients shared main leukemic clonotypes, though roughly 23% appeared at low frequency elsewhere.

The survey-level immunoSEQ assay was used. Here immunoSEQ multiplex PCR was the method, and the copy in TCRdb shows in-frame clones only, minus some. The sample yields over 20,000 clones, around 86% seen once. As concerns this clone: Its specificity is unknown.

The germline gives CDR1 SGHKS, CDR2 YYEKEE (reference sequence). V trimming: 4 bases; J trimming: 4 bases; junction bases outside the gene matches: 9. There are 18 residues in the CDR3. Control samples were healthy donors' buffy coats. This TCR came from a human donor in good health. The rearrangement joins TRBV5-5 to TRBJ2-6; 12 positions agree with TRBD2. The material sequenced was CD4+ T cells from blood buffy coats. The CDR3: CASSASGRAKGGANVLTF. The DNA for the CDR3 is TGTGCCAGCAGCGCTAGCGGGAGGGCCAAGGGAGGGGCCAACGTCCTGACTTTC.